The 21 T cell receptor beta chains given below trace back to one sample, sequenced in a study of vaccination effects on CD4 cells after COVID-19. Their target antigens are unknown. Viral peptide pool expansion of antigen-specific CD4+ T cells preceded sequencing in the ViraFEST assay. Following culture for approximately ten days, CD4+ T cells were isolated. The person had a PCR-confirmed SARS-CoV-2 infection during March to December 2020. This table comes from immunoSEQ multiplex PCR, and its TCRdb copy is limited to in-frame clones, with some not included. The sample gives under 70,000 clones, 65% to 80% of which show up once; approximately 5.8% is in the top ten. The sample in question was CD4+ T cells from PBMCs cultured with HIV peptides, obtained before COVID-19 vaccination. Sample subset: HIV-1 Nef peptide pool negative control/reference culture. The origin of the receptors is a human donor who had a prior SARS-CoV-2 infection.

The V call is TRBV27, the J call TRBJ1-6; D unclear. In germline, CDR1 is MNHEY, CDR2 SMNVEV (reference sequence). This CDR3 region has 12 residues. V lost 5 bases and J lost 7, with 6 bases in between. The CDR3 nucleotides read TGTGCCAGCAGTGACCCCAATTCACCCCTCCACTTT. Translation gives CASSDPNSPLHF.

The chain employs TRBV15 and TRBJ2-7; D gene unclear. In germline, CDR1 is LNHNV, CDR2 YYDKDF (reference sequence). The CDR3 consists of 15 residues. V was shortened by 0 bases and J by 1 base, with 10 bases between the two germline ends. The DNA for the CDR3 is TGTGCCACCAGCAGAGATCCAGGCGGTTCCTACGAGCAGTACTTC. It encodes CATSRDPGGSYEQYF. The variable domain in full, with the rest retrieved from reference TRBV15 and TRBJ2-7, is DAMVIQNPRYQVTQFGKPVTLSCSQTLNHNVMYWYQQKSSQAPKLLFHYYDKDFNNEADTPDNFQSRRPNTSFCFLDIRSPGLGDTAMYLCATSRDPGGSYEQYFGPGTRLTVT.

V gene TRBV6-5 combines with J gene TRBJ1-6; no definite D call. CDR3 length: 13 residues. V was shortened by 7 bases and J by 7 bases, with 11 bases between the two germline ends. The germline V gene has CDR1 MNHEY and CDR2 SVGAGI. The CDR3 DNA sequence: TGTGCCAGCAAACCAGGACTGAATTCACCCCTCCACTTT. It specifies CASKPGLNSPLHF.

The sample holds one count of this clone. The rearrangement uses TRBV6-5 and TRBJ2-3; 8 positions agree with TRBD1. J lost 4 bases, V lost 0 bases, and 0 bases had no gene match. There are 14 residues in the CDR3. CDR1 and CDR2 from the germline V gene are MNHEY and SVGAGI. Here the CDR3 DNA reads TGTGCCAGCAGTTACTCGGGACAGGCAGATACGCAGTATTTT. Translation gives CASSYSGQADTQYF.

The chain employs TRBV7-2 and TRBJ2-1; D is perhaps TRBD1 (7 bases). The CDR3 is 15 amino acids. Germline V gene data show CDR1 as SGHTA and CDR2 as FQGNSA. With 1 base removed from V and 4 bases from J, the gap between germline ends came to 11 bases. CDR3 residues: CASSLVTGRYNEQFF. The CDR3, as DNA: TGTGCCAGCAGCTTAGTGACAGGGAGGTACAATGAGCAGTTCTTC.

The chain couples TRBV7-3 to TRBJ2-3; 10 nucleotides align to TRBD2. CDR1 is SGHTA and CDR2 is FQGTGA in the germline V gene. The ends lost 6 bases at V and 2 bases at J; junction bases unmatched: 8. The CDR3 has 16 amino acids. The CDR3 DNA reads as TGTGCCAGCAGTCCCAAAGCGGGAGGGCCCACAGATACGCAGTATTTT. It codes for CASSPKAGGPTDTQYF. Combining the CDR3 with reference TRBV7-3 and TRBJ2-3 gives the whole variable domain GAGVSQTPSNKVTEKGKYVELRCDPISGHTALYWYRQSLGQGPEFLIYFQGTGAADDSGLPNDRFFAVRPEGSVSTLKIQRTERGDSAVYLCASSPKAGGPTDTQYFGPGTRLTVL.

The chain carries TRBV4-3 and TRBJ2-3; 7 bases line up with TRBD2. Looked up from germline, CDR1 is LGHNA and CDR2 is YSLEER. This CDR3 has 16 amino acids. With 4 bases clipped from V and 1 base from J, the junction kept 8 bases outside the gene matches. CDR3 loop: CASSPTASGGTDTQYF. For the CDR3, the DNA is TGCGCCAGCAGCCCCACTGCGAGCGGGGGCACAGATACGCAGTATTTT.

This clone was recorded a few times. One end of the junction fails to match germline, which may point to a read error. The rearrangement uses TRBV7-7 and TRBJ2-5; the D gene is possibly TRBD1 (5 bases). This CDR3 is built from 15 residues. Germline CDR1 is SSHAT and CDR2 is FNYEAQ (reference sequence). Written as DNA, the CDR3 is TGTGCTAGCAGCGCCGGGCCCCAGGGACAAGAGACCCAGTACTTC. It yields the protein CASSAGPQGQETQYF.

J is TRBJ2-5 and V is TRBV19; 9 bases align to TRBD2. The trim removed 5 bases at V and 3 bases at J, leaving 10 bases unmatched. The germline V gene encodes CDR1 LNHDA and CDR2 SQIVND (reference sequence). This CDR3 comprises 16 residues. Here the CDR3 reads CASSRLAGRGEETQYF. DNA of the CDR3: TGTGCCAGTAGTCGCCTAGCGGGAAGAGGGGAAGAGACCCAGTACTTC.

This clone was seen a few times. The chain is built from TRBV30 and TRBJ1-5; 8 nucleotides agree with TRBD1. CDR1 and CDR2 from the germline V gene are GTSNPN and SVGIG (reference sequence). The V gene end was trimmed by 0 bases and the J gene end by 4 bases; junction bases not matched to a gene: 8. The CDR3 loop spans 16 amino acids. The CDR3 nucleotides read TGTGCCTGGAGTGTGAAAGACAGGGGATTGAATCAGCCCCAGCATTTT. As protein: CAWSVKDRGLNQPQHF.

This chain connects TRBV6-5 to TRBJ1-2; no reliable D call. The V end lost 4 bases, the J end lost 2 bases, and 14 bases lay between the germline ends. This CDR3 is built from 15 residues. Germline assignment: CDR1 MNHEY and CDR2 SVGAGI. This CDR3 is CASSSPGFGNYGYTF. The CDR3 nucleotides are TGTGCCAGCAGTTCCCCAGGTTTCGGGAACTATGGCTACACCTTC.

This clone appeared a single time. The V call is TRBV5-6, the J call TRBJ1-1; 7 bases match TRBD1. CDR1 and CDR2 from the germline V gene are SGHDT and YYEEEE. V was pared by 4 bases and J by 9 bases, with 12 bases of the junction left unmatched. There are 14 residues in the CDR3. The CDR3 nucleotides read TGTGCCAGCAGCCCTTCCATGACAGGGATGAAAGCTTTCTTT. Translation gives CASSPSMTGMKAFF.

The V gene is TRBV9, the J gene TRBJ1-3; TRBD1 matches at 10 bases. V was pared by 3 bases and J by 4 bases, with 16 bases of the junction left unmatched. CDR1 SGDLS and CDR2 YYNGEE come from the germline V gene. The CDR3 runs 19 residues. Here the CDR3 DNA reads TGTGCCAGCAGCGGACAGCCGGGACAGGGGCTACTACGGGGAAACACCATATATTTT. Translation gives CASSGQPGQGLLRGNTIYF.

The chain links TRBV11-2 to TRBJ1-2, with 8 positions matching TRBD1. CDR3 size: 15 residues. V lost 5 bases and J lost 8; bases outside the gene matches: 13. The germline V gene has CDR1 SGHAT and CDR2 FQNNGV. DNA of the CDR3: TGTGCCAGCAGCAAAGGCCCAACAGGGGGAGGCGGCTACACCTTC. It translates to CASSKGPTGGGGYTF.

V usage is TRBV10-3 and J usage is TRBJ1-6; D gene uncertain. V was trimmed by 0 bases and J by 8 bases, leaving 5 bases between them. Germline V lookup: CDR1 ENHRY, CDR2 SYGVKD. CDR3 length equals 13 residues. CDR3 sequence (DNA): TGTGCCATCAGTGAGTCGACTTATTCACCCCTCCACTTT. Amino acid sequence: CAISESTYSPLHF.

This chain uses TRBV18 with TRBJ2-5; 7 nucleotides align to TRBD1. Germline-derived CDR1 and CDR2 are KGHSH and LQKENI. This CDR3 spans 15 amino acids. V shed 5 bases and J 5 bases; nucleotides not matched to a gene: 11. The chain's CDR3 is CASSVRHRGSETQYF. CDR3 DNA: TGTGCCAGCTCAGTCAGACACAGGGGTTCGGAGACCCAGTACTTC.

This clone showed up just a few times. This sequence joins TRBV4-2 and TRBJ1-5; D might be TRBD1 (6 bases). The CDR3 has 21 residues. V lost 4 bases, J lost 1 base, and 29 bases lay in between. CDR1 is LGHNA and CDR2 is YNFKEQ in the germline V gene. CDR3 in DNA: TGTGCCAGCAGCCCAGCCCTTTGGATCCGGCCAGGGGCGCAGAGCAATCAGCCCCAGCATTTT. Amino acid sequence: CASSPALWIRPGAQSNQPQHF.

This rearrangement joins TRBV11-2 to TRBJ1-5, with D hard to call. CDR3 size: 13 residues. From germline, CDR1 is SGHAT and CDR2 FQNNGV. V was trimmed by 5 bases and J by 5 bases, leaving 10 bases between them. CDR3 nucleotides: TGTGCCAGCAGCCAAAATATTTATCAGCCCCAGCATTTT. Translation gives CASSQNIYQPQHF.

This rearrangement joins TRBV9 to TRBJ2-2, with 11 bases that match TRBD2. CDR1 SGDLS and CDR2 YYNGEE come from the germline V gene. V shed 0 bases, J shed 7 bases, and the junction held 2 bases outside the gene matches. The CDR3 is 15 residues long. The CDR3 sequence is CASSVASGRSGELFF. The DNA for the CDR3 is TGTGCCAGCAGCGTAGCTAGCGGGAGGAGCGGGGAGCTGTTTTTT.

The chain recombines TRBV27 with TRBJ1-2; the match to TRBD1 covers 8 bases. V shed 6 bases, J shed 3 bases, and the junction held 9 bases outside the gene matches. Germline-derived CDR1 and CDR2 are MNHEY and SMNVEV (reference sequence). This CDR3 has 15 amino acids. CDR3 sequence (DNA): TGTGCCAGCAGAACCCAGACAGGGGCGTACTATGGCTACACCTTC. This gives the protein CASRTQTGAYYGYTF.

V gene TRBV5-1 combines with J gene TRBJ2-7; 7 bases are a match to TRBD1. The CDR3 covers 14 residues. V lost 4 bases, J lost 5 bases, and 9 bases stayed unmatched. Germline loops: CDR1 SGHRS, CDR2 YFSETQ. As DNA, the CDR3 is TGCGCCAGCAGCCCGGGACAGTCATTCCACGAGCAGTACTTC. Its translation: CASSPGQSFHEQYF. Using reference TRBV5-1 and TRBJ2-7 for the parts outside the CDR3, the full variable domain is KAGVTQTPRYLIKTRGQQVTLSCSPISGHRSVSWYQQTPGQGLQFLFEYFSETQRNKGNFPGRFSGRQFSNSRSEMNVSTLELGDSALYLCASSPGQSFHEQYFGPGTRLTVT.